Listed below are T cell receptor beta chains from one sample, sequenced in a study of blood T cells in healthy people across ages. TCRdb itself ran the 5' RACE reads through MiXCR, one entry per CDR3 protein. The sample contains hundreds of thousands of distinct CDR3 sequences, roughly 50% of which appear only once. Sequencing was done on a sample of blood. The receptor source for this set is a man aged 35-49 years in good health. The CDR3 runs from the conserved cysteine through the conserved F or W. A D gene is named only where the DNA matches it firmly. Part of the rows lack a size; the others show once, few, many or a class for expanded clones.

abundance,d_gene,v_gene,j_gene,CDR3aa,CDR3nt
-,TRBD2,TRBV20-1,TRBJ2-5,CSARLGLAGVETQYF,TGCAGTGCTAGACTCGGACTAGCGGGAGTTGAGACCCAGTACTTC
-,-,TRBV7-2,TRBJ1-5,CASSLVPKQPQHF,TGTGCCAGCAGCTTAGTCCCTAAGCAGCCCCAGCATTTT
-,-,TRBV12-1,TRBJ1-6,CASSFKKESSYNSPLHF,TGTGCCAGCAGCTTTAAGAAAGAGAGCTCCTATAATTCACCCCTCCACTTT
-,TRBD2,TRBV3-1,TRBJ2-1,CASSPPLRLAAYNEQFF,TGTGCCAGCAGCCCTCCCTTGCGACTAGCGGCTTACAATGAGCAGTTCTTC
-,TRBD2,TRBV4-3,TRBJ2-7,CASSQDRSGTSDEQYF,TGCGCCAGCAGCCAAGATCGCAGTGGGACTAGCGACGAGCAGTACTTC
-,-,TRBV29-1,TRBJ2-7,CSVDAWSEQYF,TGCAGCGTTGATGCATGGAGCGAGCAGTACTTC
-,-,TRBV28,TRBJ2-5,CASSLHETQYF,TGTGCCAGCAGTCTCCATGAGACCCAGTACTTC
few,-,TRBV5-1,TRBJ2-1,CASRAARGPYNEQFF,TGCGCCAGCAGGGCCGCGCGGGGTCCCTACAATGAGCAGTTCTTC
-,-,TRBV28,TRBJ2-7,CASVPLRDTYEQYF,TGTGCCAGCGTACCGTTGAGGGATACCTACGAGCAGTACTTC
-,-,TRBV6-2/TRBV6-3,TRBJ1-4,CTSVQGGNEKLFF,TGTACCAGCGTTCAAGGCGGTAATGAAAAACTGTTTTTT
few,-,TRBV29-1,TRBJ2-7,CSVGQEGYEQYF,TGCAGCGTCGGACAGGAGGGCTACGAGCAGTACTTC
-,-,TRBV6-6,TRBJ2-7,CASSYPRVYNEQYF,TGTGCCAGCAGTTACCCGCGAGTATACAATGAGCAGTACTTC
few,TRBD1,TRBV6-5,TRBJ1-2,CASRSGQGNLLYGYTF,TGTGCCAGCAGGAGCGGACAGGGTAACCTTCTTTATGGCTACACCTTC
-,-,TRBV20-1,TRBJ2-1,CSAPTGNEQFF,TGCAGTGCCCCGACTGGGAATGAGCAGTTCTTC
few,-,TRBV29-1,TRBJ2-4,CSVASTLWGSQNIQYF,TGCAGCGTCGCGTCCACCCTGTGGGGTAGCCAAAACATTCAGTACTTC
-,-,TRBV5-1,TRBJ2-5,CASSLGTQGGQETQYF,TGCGCCAGCAGCTTGGGGACCCAGGGGGGACAAGAGACCCAGTACTTC
few,TRBD2,TRBV4-3,TRBJ2-5,CASSQDEWREQYF,TGCGCCAGCAGCCAAGATGAATGGCGGGAGCAGTACTTC
-,-,TRBV2,TRBJ2-3,CASSELGSTDTQYF,TGTGCCAGCAGTGAACTCGGGAGCACAGATACGCAGTATTTT
-,-,TRBV15,TRBJ2-5,CATSREATPQETQYF,TGTGCCACCAGCAGAGAGGCAACCCCCCAAGAGACCCAGTACTTC
few,-,TRBV7-9,TRBJ2-1,CASSDPLGQYNEQFF,TGTGCCAGCAGCGACCCCCTCGGACAGTACAATGAGCAGTTCTTC
few,-,TRBV9,TRBJ1-2,CASSAEGFGYTF,TGTGCCAGCAGCGCTGAGGGGTTTGGCTACACCTTC
-,-,TRBV20-1,TRBJ2-5,CSASTGGWKETQYF,TGCAGTGCTAGTACTGGGGGCTGGAAAGAGACCCAGTACTTC